Each of the 13 T cell receptor beta chains below was sequenced from the same sample in a study of human versus mouse CDR3 diversity and MHC coevolution. The method was immunoSEQ multiplex PCR; TCRdb's version includes in-frame clones alone and lacks a portion of them. Among roughly 81,000 clones listed, roughly 95% were seen once. Material for sequencing was naive CD4+ T cells from blood. Subset in this sample: CD45RO-negative CD62L-positive naive CD4 T cells. The receptors stem from a person aged 25 to 75 in good health.

This chain joins TRBV29-1 and TRBJ1-4, with 7 bases fitting TRBD1. Trimming at V came to 3 bases and at J to 10 bases, leaving 11 bases not matched to a gene. The length of the CDR3 is 14 residues. CDR1 is SQVTM and CDR2 is ANQGSEA in the germline V gene. CDR3: CSVEERQGTGKLFF. For the CDR3, the DNA is TGCAGCGTTGAGGAAAGACAGGGCACTGGAAAACTGTTTTTT.

The chain employs TRBV5-6 and TRBJ1-1, with D unclear. The germline CDR1 and CDR2 sequences are SGHDT and YYEEEE. This CDR3 region has 15 residues. The germline V and J ends were trimmed by 2 bases and 2 bases, with 13 bases remaining between them. CDR3 sequence: CASSFQTRSNTEAFF. The CDR3, as DNA: TGTGCCAGCAGCTTTCAGACACGATCTAACACTGAAGCTTTCTTT.

CDR3 sequence reads: CASSHGSGGGEQFF. The CDR3 DNA is TGTGCCAGCAGCCACGGGTCGGGAGGAGGAGAGCAGTTCTTC. The J gene is TRBJ2-1, the V gene TRBV7-3; 7 bases line up with TRBD2. V dropped 5 bases and J dropped 10; count of bases not matched to a gene: 11. Germline values: CDR1 SGHTA, CDR2 FQGTGA. The CDR3 totals 14 residues.

V and J are TRBV23-1 and TRBJ1-5, with 10 bases identical to TRBD1. TRBV23-1 is an open reading frame, and its role is uncertain. The V segment lost 4 bases and the J segment 10 bases; nucleotides outside the gene matches: 16. The CDR3 covers 17 residues. CDR3 residues: CASSPRQGAGVINPQHF. The CDR3 DNA is TGCGCCAGCAGTCCCAGACAGGGGGCAGGGGTGATCAATCCCCAGCATTTT.

The V call is TRBV9, the J call TRBJ2-7, with a weak D call TRBD1 (8 bases). The J call may be in error: the DNA end matches TRBJ2-1 better. Per germline, CDR1 SGDLS and CDR2 YYNGEE. CDR3 size: 16 residues. The CDR3 DNA follows: TGTGCCAGCAGCGGGGGGGGACAGGCTAGCCACAATGAGCAGTTCTTC. Its protein product is CASSGGGQASHNEQFF.

The V and J genes are TRBV9 and TRBJ2-7; 8 positions agree with TRBD1. The CDR3 consists of 14 residues. The germline V gene encodes CDR1 SGDLS and CDR2 YYNGEE. Trimming removed 4 bases from V and 1 base from J; junction bases left unmatched: 4. The CDR3 region has the DNA TGTGCCAGCAGCCAGGGGGCGGGTTCCTACGAGCAGTACTTC. Protein: CASSQGAGSYEQYF.

The chain carries TRBV29-1 and TRBJ2-7; D uncertain. The CDR3 has 12 residues. The V gene's germline CDR1 is SQVTM and CDR2 ANQGSEA. Trimming stripped 4 bases from V and 3 bases from J, with 10 bases between. The DNA for the CDR3 is TGCAGCGTTGCCCGGTCCGTCTACGAGCAGTACTTC. Protein product: CSVARSVYEQYF.

In the case of this clone: Other DNA variants within this sample encode the same CDR3. The genes are TRBV5-1 and TRBJ1-4; 9 bases fit TRBD1. With 4 bases clipped from V and 4 bases from J, the junction kept 2 bases outside the gene matches. This CDR3 region has 14 residues. The germline V gene has CDR1 SGHRS and CDR2 YFSETQ. The CDR3 loop is CASSPGQGNEKLFF. The CDR3 nucleotides read TGCGCCAGCAGCCCGGGACAGGGTAATGAAAAACTGTTTTTT.

This chain joins TRBV7-8 and TRBJ2-5, with 8 nucleotides matching TRBD2. The J call may be mistaken, given a closer DNA end match to TRBJ2-7. The germline V gene encodes CDR1 SGHVS and CDR2 FQNEAQ. The CDR3 runs 17 residues. The CDR3 nucleotides are TGTGCCAGCAGCCCCTCGGTAGCGGGATCCTTCTCCTACGAGCAGTACTTC. Translated, it gives CASSPSVAGSFSYEQYF.

This chain uses TRBV4-2 with TRBJ2-1; D remains ambiguous. Germline V gene sequence: CDR1 LGHNA, CDR2 YNFKEQ. The CDR3 has 17 residues. The V end was cut by 0 bases, the J end by 7 bases, with 19 bases between. In nucleotides, the CDR3 is TGTGCCAGCAGCCAAGATTCCGCTGGCTTTCGATTTAATGAGCAGTTCTTC. This gives the protein CASSQDSAGFRFNEQFF.

This clone was counted a few times. The CDR3 coding sequence is TGTGCCGCGCGGGGCTTGGACAATGAGCAGTTCTTC. Translated: CAARGLDNEQFF. V usage is TRBV10-3 and J usage is TRBJ2-1; perhaps TRBD2 as D (6 bases). V was trimmed by 11 bases and J by 5 bases, leaving 13 bases between them. This CDR3 contains 12 residues. CDR1 is ENHRY and CDR2 is SYGVKD in the germline V gene.

This clone was detected a few times. This chain links TRBV7-3 with TRBJ1-1; D is uncertain. Deletions cut 3 bases from V and 1 base from J, with 3 bases between. The CDR3 extends over 12 amino acids. The germline V gene has CDR1 SGHTA and CDR2 FQGTGA. CDR3 sequence: CASSFGNTEAFF. The CDR3, as DNA: TGTGCCAGCAGCTTCGGGAACACTGAAGCTTTCTTT.

The J gene is TRBJ1-1, the V gene TRBV11-2; TRBD1 is a possible D gene (5 bases). Trimming left V 2 bases short and J 3 bases short, with 10 bases between. Germline lookup yields CDR1 SGHAT and CDR2 FQNNGV. The CDR3 consists of 14 residues. The CDR3 loop reads CASSLRRGDTEAFF. The CDR3 coding sequence is TGTGCCAGCAGCTTACGTCGGGGGGACACTGAAGCTTTCTTT.